The 5 T cell receptor beta chains listed next were all sequenced from one sample in a study of blood T cells in healthy people across ages. Primers used in a second PCR of roughly 7 to 12 cycles were a sample-barcoded 5' primer and a J-beta primer mix. TCRdb called the 5' RACE reads again in MiXCR, with one record for every CDR3 protein. The sample carries roughly 2 million distinct CDR3 sequences, around half recorded once. Sequencing was carried out using blood. Source of these receptors: a woman between 40 and 55 years old in good health.

The chain has TRBV4-2 and TRBJ2-5; D is perhaps TRBD1 (5 bases). Trimming shortened V by 1 base and J by 0 bases, and 15 bases separated the two germline ends. This CDR3 has 17 residues. Looked up from germline, CDR1 is LGHNA and CDR2 is YNFKEQ. The chain's CDR3 is CASSQVAGQRHQETQYF. DNA for the CDR3: TGTGCCAGCAGCCAAGTAGCCGGACAAAGACACCAAGAGACCCAGTACTTC.

The rearrangement links TRBV12-3 or TRBV12-4 to TRBJ2-1; D ambiguous. V lost 2 bases, J lost 0 bases, and 8 bases lay in between. CDR3 length: 15 residues. The DNA of the CDR3 is TGTGCCAGCAGTTTACAGGTACCCTCCTACAATGAGCAGTTCTTC. This sequence encodes CASSLQVPSYNEQFF.

This clonotype was seen only a few times. J is TRBJ1-2 and V is TRBV15; 8 positions match TRBD1. Germline lookup yields CDR1 LNHNV and CDR2 YYDKDF (reference sequence). The CDR3 covers 14 residues. With 1 base clipped from V and 4 bases from J, the junction kept 2 bases outside the gene matches. DNA of the CDR3: TGTGCCACCAGCAGAGGGACAGGGAGCTATGGCTACACCTTC. Translating gives CATSRGTGSYGYTF. The full variable domain, with the rest looked up from reference TRBV15 and TRBJ1-2, is DAMVIQNPRYQVTQFGKPVTLSCSQTLNHNVMYWYQQKSSQAPKLLFHYYDKDFNNEADTPDNFQSRRPNTSFCFLDIRSPGLGDTAMYLCATSRGTGSYGYTFGSGTRLTVV.

This clonotype was seen only once. The rearrangement uses TRBV6-5 and TRBJ2-7; the D gene is possibly TRBD2 (6 bases). This CDR3 contains 14 residues. Germline assignment: CDR1 MNHEY and CDR2 SVGAGI. V was shortened by 4 bases and J by 2 bases, with 12 bases between the two germline ends. In DNA form, the CDR3 reads TGTGCCAGCAGTTCCGGGAGACTGCCCTACGAGCAGTACTTC. Translated, it gives CASSSGRLPYEQYF.

This chain joins TRBV7-3 and TRBJ2-7; D ambiguous. V was trimmed by 1 base and J by 7 bases, leaving 14 bases between them. The CDR3 has 14 amino acids. The germline V gene has CDR1 SGHTA and CDR2 FQGTGA. In nucleotides, the CDR3 is TGTGCCAGCAGCTTAATGGCCTCCTACAATGAGCAGTACTTC. Amino acid sequence: CASSLMASYNEQYF.